The following is a TCR beta chain sequence with its context. Sequenced by immunoSEQ multiplex PCR; TCRdb stores in-frame clones only, minus some. Of 46,000 or so clones in the sample, approximately 78% are singletons; the top ten hold more than 0.9%. Single viable CD3+CD4+CD8-CD45RO+ cells were sorted as the memory CD4+ T cells. Serum IgG to CMV pp150, pp28, p38 and p52 defined serostatus. Total CD4+ T cells were enriched by CD4 positive selection. This sample is drawn from a study of memory CD4+ T cells and cytomegalovirus serostatus. Trimming cost V 8 bases and J 0 bases, with 17 bases left between them. The CDR3 runs to 15 residues. CDR1 and CDR2 from the germline V gene are GTSNPN and SVGIG (reference sequence).

The genes are TRBV30 and TRBJ1-3, with D unresolved. The sample taken for sequencing was memory CD4+ T cells from blood. The receptor was isolated from an adult in good health and CMV-seronegative. The CDR3 here is CALNAGAFSGNTIYF. The DNA of the CDR3 is TGTGCCCTAAACGCGGGCGCTTTCTCTGGAAACACCATATATTTT.